This T cell receptor (beta chain) derives from a study of blood T cell repertoires in COVID-19. Across the whole study: Samples of COVID-19 (acute and convalescent) were obtained from the United States, Italy and Spain. Sources were T cells, B-cell-depleted T cells, or PBMCs; the material itself was cDNA or gDNA.

Original handling: Reference gene primers were amplified, and this amplification served to estimate nucleated cell counts. Some clones are missing from TCRdb's copy, which holds only in-frame ones; the method was immunoSEQ multiplex PCR. That table furnishes V, J and clone size, whereas the DNA furnished D and trimming. The sample yields about 87,000 clones, around 86% seen once. The clonotype was recovered from a woman between 65 and 79 years old with acute or convalescent COVID-19. The sample taken for sequencing was peripheral blood.

The DNA of the CDR3 is TGTGCCAGCAGAGGGACATTGGGGGGGAACTATGGCTACACCTTC. Its translation: CASRGTLGGNYGYTF. This rearrangement joins TRBV6-1 to TRBJ1-2; tentatively, D is TRBD1 (6 bases). The CDR3 covers 15 residues. Trimming shortened V by 6 bases and J by 2 bases, and 16 bases separated the two germline ends. Germline CDR1 is MNHNS and CDR2 is SASEGT.